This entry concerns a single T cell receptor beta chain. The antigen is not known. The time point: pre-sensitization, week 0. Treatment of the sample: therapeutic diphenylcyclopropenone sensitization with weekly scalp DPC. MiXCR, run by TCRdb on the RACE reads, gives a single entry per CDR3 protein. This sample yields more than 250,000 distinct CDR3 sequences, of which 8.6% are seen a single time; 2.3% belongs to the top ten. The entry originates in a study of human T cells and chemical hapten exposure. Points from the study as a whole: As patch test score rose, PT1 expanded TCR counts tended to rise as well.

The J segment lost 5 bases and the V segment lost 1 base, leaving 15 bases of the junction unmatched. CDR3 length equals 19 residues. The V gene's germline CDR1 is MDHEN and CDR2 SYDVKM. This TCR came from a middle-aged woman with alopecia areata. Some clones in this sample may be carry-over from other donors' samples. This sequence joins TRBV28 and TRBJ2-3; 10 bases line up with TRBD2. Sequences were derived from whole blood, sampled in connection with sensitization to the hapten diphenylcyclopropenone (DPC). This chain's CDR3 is CASSLSYSGLAGDGDTQYF. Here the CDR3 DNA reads TGTGCCAGCAGTTTATCTTATTCCGGGCTAGCGGGAGACGGAGATACGCAGTATTTT.